This T cell receptor beta chain appears in the sequencing data of a study of blood T cell repertoires in COVID-19. The overall study: Acute-phase and convalescent COVID-19 samples originated in the United States, Italy and Spain. PBMCs, B-cell-depleted T cells, or T cells provided the cDNA or gDNA that made up the material.

In the original processing: Reference gene primer amplification yielded estimated nucleated cell counts. The method was immunoSEQ multiplex PCR; TCRdb's version includes in-frame clones alone and lacks a portion of them. V, J and clone size are those of that table, while D and trimming were read from the DNA. The sample carries 100,000 to 150,000 clones, 70% to 90% recorded once. CDR1 is SEHNR, CDR2 FQNEAQ, per germline (reference sequence). V gave up 5 bases and J gave up 7 bases; unmatched junction bases: 13. The CDR3 runs to 15 residues. The sequenced sample was peripheral blood. This sequence joins TRBV7-9 and TRBJ2-5; TRBD1 aligns across 7 bases. The TCR was taken from a human donor in a cohort sampled during active COVID-19. The CDR3 here is CASSAGTVLGGTQYF. The CDR3 region has the DNA TGTGCCAGCAGCGCAGGGACAGTTCTTGGGGGGACCCAGTACTTC.